One T cell receptor beta chain is described in this entry. The data belong to a study of T cell responses to AZD1222 COVID-19 vaccine. V lost 0 bases, J lost 6 bases, and 11 bases lay in between. This CDR3 comprises 13 residues. From germline, CDR1 is GTSNPN and CDR2 SVGIG (reference sequence). Libraries were prepared by immunoSEQ multiplex PCR; TCRdb keeps only in-frame clonotypes and omits some of them. The sample records about 92,000 clones, roughly nine tenths being singletons. This specimen consisted of peripheral blood, obtained on day 0 of AZD1222 vaccination. V and J are TRBV30 and TRBJ1-1; D is unclear. The sequence was obtained from an adult in good health. The CDR3 coding sequence is TGTGCCTGGAGTGTAGGCAGTCGGGCTGAAGCTTTCTTT. This encodes CAWSVGSRAEAFF.